The 16 T cell receptor beta chains below were found in one sample sequenced in a study of CD8 T cells in ankylosing spondylitis. TCRdb ran MiXCR on the 5' RACE reads and lists one entry per CDR3 protein. The data hold about 340,000 distinct CDR3 sequences, with over 12% observed a single time. The sample taken for sequencing was blood, either unsorted or a sorted T cell fraction (not recorded which). Receptors originate from a male donor with ankylosing spondylitis or in good health (not recorded which).

This clonotype was detected a few times. The CDR3 nucleotides are TGCGCCAGCAGCCTCACAGGGGCGCTTGGAAACACCATATATTTT. Translated, it gives CASSLTGALGNTIYF. The chain has TRBV5-1 and TRBJ1-3; TRBD1 agrees at 7 bases. Germline CDR1 reads SGHRS; CDR2 reads YFSETQ. The CDR3 contains 15 residues. Losses at the gene ends were 4 bases for V and 3 bases for J; bases not matched to a gene: 7.

The chain links TRBV20-1 to TRBJ2-3; D possibly corresponds to TRBD2 (7 bases). The CDR3 is 16 amino acids. The germline V gene has CDR1 DFQATT and CDR2 SNEGSKA (reference sequence). V was pared by 1 base and J by 1 base, with 15 bases between. As DNA, the CDR3 is TGCAGTGCTAGAGCCCCGGGGGGCCAGGGCACAGATACGCAGTATTTT. Translation: CSARAPGGQGTDTQYF.

The rearrangement links TRBV3-1 to TRBJ1-1, with 8 bases lining up with TRBD1. CDR1 is LGHDT and CDR2 is YNNKEL in the germline V gene (reference sequence). This CDR3 has 14 residues. J was trimmed by 6 bases and V by 4 bases; bases with no gene match: 7. CDR3 coding DNA: TGTGCCAGCAGCCGTCCAGGGGGCCAGGCTGAAGCTTTCTTT. Translating gives CASSRPGGQAEAFF. Together with reference TRBV3-1 and TRBJ1-1, the CDR3 gives the full variable domain: DTAVSQTPKYLVTQMGNDKSIKCEQNLGHDTMYWYKQDSKKFLKIMFSYNNKELIINETVPNRFSPKSPDKAHLNLHINSLELGDSAVYFCASSRPGGQAEAFFGQGTRLTVV.

The rearrangement uses TRBV6-5 and TRBJ2-2; D gene unclear. CDR1 and CDR2 from the germline V gene are MNHEY and SVGAGI. CDR3 size: 15 residues. Trimming shortened V by 4 bases and J by 1 base, and 10 bases separated the two germline ends. CDR3 coding DNA: TGTGCCAGCAGTTTTTCTAATTTGAACACCGGGGAGCTGTTTTTT. It translates to CASSFSNLNTGELFF.

This clonotype was seen a few times. The V gene is TRBV27, the J gene TRBJ2-2, with D possibly being TRBD2 (6 bases). The CDR3 runs to 14 residues. V shed 6 bases and J shed 7 bases, with 15 bases lying between them. CDR1 is MNHEY, CDR2 SMNVEV, per germline (reference sequence). The CDR3 coding sequence is TGTGCCAGCAGCCCTACCCGGAGGGACGGGGAGCTGTTTTTT. Amino acids: CASSPTRRDGELFF.

The chain couples TRBV3-1 to TRBJ1-2; no firm D call. Germline CDR1 is LGHDT and CDR2 is YNNKEL (reference sequence). V was shortened by 4 bases and J by 4 bases, with 10 bases between the two germline ends. The CDR3 loop spans 13 amino acids. The CDR3: CASSLRSLYGYTF. The CDR3 DNA is TGTGCCAGCAGCCTCAGGAGTCTCTATGGCTACACCTTC.

The chain joins TRBV7-8 to TRBJ1-2; 7 bases are shared with TRBD1. The CDR3 consists of 12 residues. With V trimmed by 5 bases and J by 8 bases, 5 bases remained unmatched. Germline V gene lookup returns CDR1 SGHVS and CDR2 FQNEAQ. CDR3 in DNA: TGTGCCAGCAGCACCGACAGGGTCGGCTACACCTTC. Protein: CASSTDRVGYTF. Combining the CDR3 with reference TRBV7-8 and TRBJ1-2 gives the whole variable domain GAGVSQSPRYKVAKRGQDVALRCDPISGHVSLFWYQQALGQGPEFLTYFQNEAQLDKSGLPSDRFFAERPEGSVSTLKIQRTQQEDSAVYLCASSTDRVGYTFGSGTRLTVV.

This clonotype was counted between two and nine times. V usage is TRBV9 and J usage is TRBJ2-5; 8 bases agree with TRBD2. The CDR3 length is 14 residues. Germline V gives CDR1 SGDLS, CDR2 YYNGEE. With 2 bases clipped from V and 3 bases from J, the junction kept 3 bases outside the gene matches. CDR3 DNA sequence: TGTGCCAGCAGCGTGGCAGCGGGGGAAGAGACCCAGTACTTC. This codes for CASSVAAGEETQYF.

This clonotype was counted between two and nine times. The chain combines TRBV6-1 with TRBJ2-3; TRBD2 matches 10 bases. Germline V gives CDR1 MNHNS, CDR2 SASEGT. V was clipped by 8 bases and J by 0 bases; unmatched bases: 5. The CDR3 runs to 15 residues. CDR3 DNA: TGTGCCAGCCAACTAGCGGGGTCTAGCACAGATACGCAGTATTTT. It is translated as CASQLAGSSTDTQYF.

The chain is built from TRBV5-1 and TRBJ1-5, with 9 nucleotides matching TRBD1. Trimming removed 3 bases from V and 3 bases from J; junction bases left unmatched: 7. Germline V CDR1 and CDR2: SGHRS, YFSETQ. There are 16 residues in the CDR3. CDR3 protein: CASSYGDRADNQPQHF. Here the CDR3 DNA reads TGCGCCAGCAGCTACGGGGACAGGGCCGACAATCAGCCCCAGCATTTT.

This clonotype was found a few times. This chain connects TRBV27 to TRBJ1-2; 9 bases are shared with TRBD1. CDR1 and CDR2 (germline): MNHEY, SMNVEV (reference sequence). Trimming took 2 bases from V and 10 from J; bases not matched to a gene: 8. CDR3 length: 14 residues. CDR3: CASSLRGTGRIYTF. The CDR3 coding sequence is TGTGCCAGCAGTTTACGCGGGACAGGGAGGATCTACACCTTC.

As DNA, the CDR3 is TGCGCCAGCAGCCAAGAGGGCCTCCCCACTGAAGCTTTCTTT. Protein sequence: CASSQEGLPTEAFF. The chain employs TRBV4-1 and TRBJ1-1; no definite D call. Germline lookup yields CDR1 MGHRA and CDR2 YSYEKL. V lost 0 bases and J lost 4, with 9 bases in between. The CDR3 runs 14 residues.

The CDR3 is CASSQTGTGPRGYTF. The CDR3 DNA reads as TGCGCCAGCAGCCAAACCGGGACAGGGCCCCGCGGCTACACCTTC. The chain uses TRBV5-1 and TRBJ1-2; 9 nucleotides agree with TRBD1. The CDR3 has 15 amino acids. V dropped 4 bases and J dropped 8; count of bases not matched to a gene: 12. Looked up from germline, CDR1 is SGHRS and CDR2 is YFSETQ.

This clonotype was counted at least ten times. The genes are TRBV29-1 and TRBJ1-1; D is uncertain. Per the germline V gene, CDR1 is SQVTM and CDR2 is ANQGSEA. V lost 4 bases and J lost 2, with 11 bases in between. The CDR3 consists of 13 residues. CDR3 amino acids: CSVGLGSNTEAFF. The DNA of the CDR3 is TGCAGCGTTGGTCTGGGCTCCAACACTGAAGCTTTCTTT.

This clonotype has just a few counts. The gene calls are TRBV20-1 and TRBJ1-5, with D maybe TRBD1 (6 bases). V was clipped by 5 bases and J by 7 bases, with 21 bases between them. CDR1 DFQATT and CDR2 SNEGSKA come from the germline V gene (reference sequence). The length of the CDR3 is 15 residues. CDR3 nucleotide sequence: TGCAGTGCTGGGTCGACACAGGGTAGGTACCAGCCCCAGCATTTT. Its protein is CSAGSTQGRYQPQHF.

The chain carries TRBV5-1 and TRBJ2-7, with 7 nucleotides matching TRBD2. Per germline, CDR1 SGHRS and CDR2 YFSETQ. The junction had 3 bases not matched to a gene; V was cut back by 0 bases and J by 3 bases. The CDR3 runs 14 residues. CDR3 DNA: TGCGCCAGCAGCTTGGAGGCTAGCGGCTACGAGCAGTACTTC. This encodes CASSLEASGYEQYF.